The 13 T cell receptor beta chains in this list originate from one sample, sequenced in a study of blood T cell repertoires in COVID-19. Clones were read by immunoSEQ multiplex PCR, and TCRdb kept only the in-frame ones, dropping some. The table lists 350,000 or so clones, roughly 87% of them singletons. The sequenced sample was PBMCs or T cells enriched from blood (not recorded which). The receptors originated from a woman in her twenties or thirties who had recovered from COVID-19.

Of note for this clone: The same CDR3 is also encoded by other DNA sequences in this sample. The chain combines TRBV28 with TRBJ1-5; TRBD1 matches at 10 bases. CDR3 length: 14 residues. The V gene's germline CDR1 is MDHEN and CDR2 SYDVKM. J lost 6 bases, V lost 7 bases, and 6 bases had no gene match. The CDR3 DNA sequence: TGTGCCAGCACCTCCGGGACAGGGGTTCAGCCCCAGCATTTT. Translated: CASTSGTGVQPQHF.

CDR3: CASSHQRGTRTNEKLFF. The CDR3 nucleotides are TGTGCCAGCAGCCACCAGAGGGGGACTAGAACTAATGAAAAACTGTTTTTT. This chain joins TRBV5-4 and TRBJ1-4; a possible D gene is TRBD1 (6 bases). The CDR3 is 17 amino acids. Germline CDR1 reads SGHNT; CDR2 reads YYREEE (reference sequence). V was shortened by 4 bases and J by 1 base, with 17 bases between the two germline ends.

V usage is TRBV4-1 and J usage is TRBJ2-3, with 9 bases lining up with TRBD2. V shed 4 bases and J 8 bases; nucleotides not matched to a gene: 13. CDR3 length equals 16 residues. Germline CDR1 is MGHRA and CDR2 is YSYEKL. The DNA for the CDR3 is TGCGCCAGCAGCCGCGAGGCGGGGGGGCGGATTTTTACGCAGTATTTT. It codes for CASSREAGGRIFTQYF.

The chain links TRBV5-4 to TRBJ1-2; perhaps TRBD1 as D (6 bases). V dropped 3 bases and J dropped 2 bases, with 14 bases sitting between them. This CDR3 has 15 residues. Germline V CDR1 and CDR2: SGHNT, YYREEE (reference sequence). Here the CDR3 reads CASSYPTGFNYGYTF. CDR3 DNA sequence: TGTGCCAGCAGCTACCCGACAGGATTCAACTATGGCTACACCTTC.

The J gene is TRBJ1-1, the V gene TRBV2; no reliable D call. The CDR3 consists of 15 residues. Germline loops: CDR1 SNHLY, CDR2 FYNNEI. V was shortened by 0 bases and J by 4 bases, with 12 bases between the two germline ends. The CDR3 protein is CASSEARQAGTEAFF. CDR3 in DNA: TGTGCCAGCAGTGAAGCCCGGCAGGCGGGCACTGAAGCTTTCTTT.

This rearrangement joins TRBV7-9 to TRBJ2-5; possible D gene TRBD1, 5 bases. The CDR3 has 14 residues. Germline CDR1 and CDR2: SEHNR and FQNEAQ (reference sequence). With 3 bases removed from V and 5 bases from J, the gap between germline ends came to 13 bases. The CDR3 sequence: CASSFLAGFETQYF. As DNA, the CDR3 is TGTGCCAGCAGCTTTCTTGCAGGGTTCGAGACCCAGTACTTC.

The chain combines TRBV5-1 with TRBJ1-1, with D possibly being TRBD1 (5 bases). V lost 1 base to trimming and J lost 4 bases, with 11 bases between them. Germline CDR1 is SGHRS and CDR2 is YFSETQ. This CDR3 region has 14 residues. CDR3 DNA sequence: TGCGCCAGCAGCTTGACCCGGGGGAGCACTGAAGCTTTCTTT. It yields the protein CASSLTRGSTEAFF. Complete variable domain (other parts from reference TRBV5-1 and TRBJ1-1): KAGVTQTPRYLIKTRGQQVTLSCSPISGHRSVSWYQQTPGQGLQFLFEYFSETQRNKGNFPGRFSGRQFSNSRSEMNVSTLELGDSALYLCASSLTRGSTEAFFGQGTRLTVV.

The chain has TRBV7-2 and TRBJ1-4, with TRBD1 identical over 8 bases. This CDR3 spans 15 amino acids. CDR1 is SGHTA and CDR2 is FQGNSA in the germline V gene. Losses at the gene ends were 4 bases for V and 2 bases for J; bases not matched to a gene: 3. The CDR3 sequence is CASSSGGRTNEKLFF. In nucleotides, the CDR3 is TGTGCCAGCAGCTCAGGGGGCAGGACTAATGAAAAACTGTTTTTT.

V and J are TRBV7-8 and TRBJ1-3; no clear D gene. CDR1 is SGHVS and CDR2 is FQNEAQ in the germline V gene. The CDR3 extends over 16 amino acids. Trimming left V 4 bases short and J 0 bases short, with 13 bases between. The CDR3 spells CASSSHNDNSGNTIYF. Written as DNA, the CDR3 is TGTGCCAGCAGCTCACATAACGACAACTCTGGAAACACCATATATTTT.

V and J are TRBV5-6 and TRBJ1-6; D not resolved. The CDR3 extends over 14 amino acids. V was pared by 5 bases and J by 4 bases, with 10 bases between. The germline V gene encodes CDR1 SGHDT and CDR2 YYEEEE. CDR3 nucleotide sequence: TGTGCCAGCAGTTTTAGACAATATAATTCACCCCTCCACTTT. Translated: CASSFRQYNSPLHF.

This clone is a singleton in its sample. This chain's CDR3 is CASRFQAQETQYF. The DNA for the CDR3 is TGTGCCAGCAGATTTCAAGCACAAGAGACCCAGTACTTC. This rearrangement joins TRBV28 to TRBJ2-5, with D unclear. V dropped 6 bases and J dropped 2 bases, with 10 bases sitting between them. This CDR3 is 13 amino acids long. Germline CDR1 and CDR2: MDHEN and SYDVKM.

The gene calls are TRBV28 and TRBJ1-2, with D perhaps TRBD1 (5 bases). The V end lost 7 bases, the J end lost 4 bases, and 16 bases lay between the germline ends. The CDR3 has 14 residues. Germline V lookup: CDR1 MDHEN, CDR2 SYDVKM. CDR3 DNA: TGTGCCAGCACCGGGGCGGGGGTAGGCTATGGCTACACCTTC. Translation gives CASTGAGVGYGYTF.

The DNA for the CDR3 is TGTGCCAGCAGCTTAGGTGGGGGGGGCACCGGGGAGCTGTTTTTT. Amino acids: CASSLGGGGTGELFF. V is TRBV11-2 and J is TRBJ2-2; TRBD2 agrees at 7 bases. V lost 1 base, J lost 4 bases, and 3 bases stayed unmatched. The CDR3 runs 15 residues. CDR1 SGHAT and CDR2 FQNNGV come from the germline V gene.